This T cell receptor (beta chain) was retrieved from a study of blood T cell repertoires in COVID-19. Across the study: There were acute and convalescent COVID-19 samples, and they came from the United States, Italy and Spain. Sources were T cells, B-cell-depleted T cells, or PBMCs; the material itself was cDNA or gDNA.

V shed 5 bases and J shed 0 bases, with 14 bases lying between them. Per germline, CDR1 SNHLY and CDR2 FYNNEI. This CDR3 contains 15 residues. How the authors handled the data: Reference gene primers were amplified, and this amplification served to estimate nucleated cell counts. Only in-frame clones appear in the TCRdb table, and some are missing; sequencing was by immunoSEQ multiplex PCR. The V and J calls and clone size come from that table; D and trimming were worked out from the DNA. The table shows roughly 250,000 clones, with approximately 82% occurring only once. The receptor's source is a man aged 40-49 years with active or convalescent COVID-19. Sequenced: peripheral blood. The J gene is TRBJ2-7, the V gene TRBV2; no firm D call. CDR3 coding DNA: TGTGCCAGCAGTCACCCAGGCCAAAACTCCTACGAGCAGTACTTC. Its protein product is CASSHPGQNSYEQYF.